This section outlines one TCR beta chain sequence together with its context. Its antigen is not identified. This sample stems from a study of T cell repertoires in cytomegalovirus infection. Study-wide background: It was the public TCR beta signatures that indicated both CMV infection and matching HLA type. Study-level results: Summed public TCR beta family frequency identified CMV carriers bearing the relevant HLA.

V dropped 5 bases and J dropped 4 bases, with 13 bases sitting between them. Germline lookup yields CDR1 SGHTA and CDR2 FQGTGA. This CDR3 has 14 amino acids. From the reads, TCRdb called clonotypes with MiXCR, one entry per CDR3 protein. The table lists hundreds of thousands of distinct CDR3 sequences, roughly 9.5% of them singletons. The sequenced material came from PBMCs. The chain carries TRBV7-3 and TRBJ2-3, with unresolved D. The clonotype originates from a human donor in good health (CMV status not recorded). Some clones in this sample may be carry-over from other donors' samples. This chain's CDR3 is CASSLISSSDTQYF. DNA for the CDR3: TGTGCCAGCAGCCTTATAAGCAGTTCAGATACGCAGTATTTT.